A selection of T cell receptor beta chains follows, all from one sample in a study of technical replicates of blood from several donors. Measured with immunoSEQ multiplex PCR; TCRdb has only the in-frame clones, and not every one. The sample consists of more than 95,000 clones, about 95% of them appearing once. The sequenced material came from T cells isolated from PBMCs. Receptors originate from a human donor in good health. The CDR3 runs from the conserved cysteine through the conserved F or W. A D gene is named only where the DNA matches it firmly. Clone sizes are given selectively: once, few, many, or a class where the clone is expanded.

>once|TRBV10-1|16|-|TRBJ2-1
TGCGCCAGCAGTTCCCGAACGGGGAAGCGCCACAATGAGCAGTTCTTC
CASSSRTGKRHNEQFF
>-|TRBV29-1|17|-|TRBJ1-3
TGCAGCGTTGAAGCCCCCGGGGTATCCCGCTCTGGAAACACCATATATTTT
CSVEAPGVSRSGNTIYF
>-|TRBV5-1|15|TRBD2|TRBJ2-1
TGCGCCAGCAGCTCGGGACTAGCGGGACATAATGAGCAGTTCTTC
CASSSGLAGHNEQFF
>once|TRBV4-1|15|-|TRBJ2-7
TGCGCCAGCAGCAAACGGACAGTGAGCTCCTACGAGCAGTACTTC
CASSKRTVSSYEQYF
>-|TRBV11-2|17|-|TRBJ2-7
TGTGCCAGCAGCTTAGTAGGCGGGACAGCGAACTCCTACGAGCAGTACTTC
CASSLVGGTANSYEQYF
>-|TRBV11-2|17|-|TRBJ1-6
TGTGCCAGCAGCTTAGTAGGCCGGAGCTCCTATAATTCACCCCTCCACTTT
CASSLVGRSSYNSPLHF
>-|TRBV7-8|16|TRBD1|TRBJ1-4
TGTGCCAGCAGCTTAGAACCGACAGGGGGTGTTGAAAAACTGTTTTTT
CASSLEPTGGVEKLFF
>few|TRBV2|14|-|TRBJ1-1
TGTGCCAGCAAGGGGACGTGGGGGGACACTGAAGCTTTCTTT
CASKGTWGDTEAFF
>-|TRBV6-5|14|-|TRBJ1-5
TGTGCCAGCAGTTACTCAGGTACCGGGCAGCCCCAGCATTTT
CASSYSGTGQPQHF
>few|TRBV18|11|-|TRBJ1-1
TGTGCCAGCTCACCTGGGACACAAGCTTTCTTT
CASSPGTQAFF
>-|TRBV6-5|15|TRBD1|TRBJ2-7
TGTGCCAGCAGTTACGGGACAGGACTCTACTACGAGCAGTACTTC
CASSYGTGLYYEQYF
>-|TRBV4-1|17|-|TRBJ1-1
TGCGCCAGCAGCCAAGTCTGGGACGGAGGGCCTAACACTGAAGCTTTCTTT
CASSQVWDGGPNTEAFF
>-|TRBV7-9|14|-|TRBJ2-7
TGTGCCAGCAGCTTACTGGGCAGCTCCTACGAGCAGTACTTC
CASSLLGSSYEQYF
>-|TRBV11-2|14|-|TRBJ2-1
TGTGCCAGCAGCTTAGCGGTAGAGTACAATGAGCAGTTCTTC
CASSLAVEYNEQFF
>-|TRBV6-1|13|TRBD1|TRBJ1-5
TGTGCCAGCAGTGAACAGGGGGTCCAGCCCCAGCATTTT
CASSEQGVQPQHF
>once|TRBV6-1|14|-|TRBJ2-7
TGTGCCAGCAGTGATTTCCAGGGCGTGAGGGAGCAGTACTTC
CASSDFQGVREQYF
>-|TRBV7-9|16|TRBD1|TRBJ2-3
TGTGCCAACCCCTCGGACAGGGGATATAGCACAGATACGCAGTATTTT
CANPSDRGYSTDTQYF
>once|TRBV7-9|18|TRBD2|TRBJ2-5
TGTGCCAGCAGCTTCAGGACTAGCGGGAACTCTGGGAAAGAGACCCAGTACTTC
CASSFRTSGNSGKETQYF
>-|TRBV5-5|17|-|TRBJ2-6
TGTGCCAGCAGCTTGTCGGCAGGGCCCTCTGGGGCCAACGTCCTGACTTTC
CASSLSAGPSGANVLTF
>-|TRBV2|12|-|TRBJ2-1
TGTGCCAGCAGGACTACCTACAATGAGCAGTTCTTC
CASRTTYNEQFF
>-|TRBV10-3|17|TRBD2|TRBJ2-3
TGTGCCATCGACGACACTAGCGGGGAACAGAAGCCAGATACGCAGTATTTT
CAIDDTSGEQKPDTQYF